Presented here are 27 T cell receptor beta chains from one specimen sequenced in a study of T-cell memory formation after mild COVID-19. TCRdb analysed the 5' RACE reads with MiXCR anew, one entry per CDR3 protein. Counted here are 250,000 to 400,000 distinct CDR3 sequences, around an eighth occurring once; the ten biggest clones make up 20% to 25%. Material for sequencing was PBMCs or a T cell subset sorted from them (not recorded which). Receptors originate from a man between 18 and 35 years old who had mild COVID-19 (a few samples of this study predate the infection). Cell type and time point are not known.

This clonotype has just a few counts. The chain joins TRBV7-2 to TRBJ2-1; no clear D gene. Trimming shortened V by 2 bases and J by 9 bases, and 8 bases separated the two germline ends. Germline values: CDR1 SGHTA, CDR2 FQGNSA. CDR3 length equals 12 residues. The DNA of the CDR3 is TGTGCCAGCAGCTTAATACTGGCTGAGCAGTTCTTC. Protein product: CASSLILAEQFF.

This clonotype occurred a few times. This chain links TRBV11-2 with TRBJ2-5, with D uncertain. The V end was cut by 2 bases, the J end by 0 bases, with 7 bases between. CDR1 and CDR2 (germline): SGHAT, FQNNGV. The CDR3 is 14 residues long. This CDR3 reads CASSLTTDQETQYF. The CDR3 nucleotides read TGTGCCAGCAGCTTAACAACAGACCAAGAGACCCAGTACTTC.

The chain recombines TRBV5-1 with TRBJ2-7, with D perhaps being TRBD1 or TRBD2 (5 bases each). There are 15 residues in the CDR3. CDR1 and CDR2 (germline): SGHRS, YFSETQ. V was cut by 0 bases and J by 5 bases, with 15 bases left in between. CDR3 sequence (DNA): TGCGCCAGCAGCTTGGGTGGGACGGAGCTTCACGAGCAGTACTTC. Amino acid sequence: CASSLGGTELHEQYF.

The chain couples TRBV20-1 to TRBJ2-3, with TRBD2 identical over 8 bases. The CDR3 consists of 16 residues. J was trimmed by 6 bases and V by 3 bases; bases with no gene match: 14. From germline, CDR1 is DFQATT and CDR2 SNEGSKA (reference sequence). The CDR3 region is CSARGTSLYFVDTQYF. The CDR3 DNA reads as TGCAGTGCTAGGGGGACTAGTCTATATTTCGTGGATACGCAGTATTTT.

This clonotype came up many times. The V call is TRBV12-3 or TRBV12-4, the J call TRBJ1-5; D is perhaps TRBD1 (5 bases). V lost 4 bases and J 3 bases, leaving 10 bases between the germline ends. The CDR3 spans 14 residues. The CDR3: CASSSGHYNQPQHF. CDR3 sequence (DNA): TGTGCCAGCAGTTCAGGACACTACAATCAGCCCCAGCATTTT.

The sample holds a few counts of this clonotype. V usage is TRBV7-3 and J usage is TRBJ2-2; TRBD2 aligns across 8 bases. The CDR3 runs 15 residues. V lost 5 bases, J lost 4 bases, and 6 bases stayed unmatched. CDR1 SGHTA and CDR2 FQGTGA come from the germline V gene. CDR3 sequence: CASSVRRGGTGELFF. CDR3 in DNA: TGTGCCAGCAGCGTCAGACGGGGGGGCACCGGGGAGCTGTTTTTT.

This clonotype was detected only a few times. V usage is TRBV12-3 or TRBV12-4 and J usage is TRBJ1-1; maybe TRBD1 (6 bases). The V and J ends lost 3 bases and 6 bases respectively, with 11 bases between them. The CDR3 sequence is 13 residues long. The CDR3 bases are TGTGCCAGCAGTTTTAGGGGGGCTCCTGAAGCTTTCTTT. Protein: CASSFRGAPEAFF.

A few counts support this clonotype. The chain carries TRBV12-3 or TRBV12-4 and TRBJ1-5; 8 bases are shared with TRBD1. The CDR3 length is 16 residues. With 2 bases clipped from V and 4 bases from J, the junction kept 7 bases outside the gene matches. The chain's CDR3 is CASSLRTGTGNQPQHF. As DNA, the CDR3 is TGTGCCAGCAGTTTACGGACCGGGACAGGAAATCAGCCCCAGCATTTT.

The chain links TRBV6-1 to TRBJ1-4; D ambiguous. The CDR3 is 13 residues long. The V end was cut by 6 bases, the J end by 2 bases, with 7 bases between. Germline V gene data show CDR1 as MNHNS and CDR2 as SASEGT. CDR3 nucleotide sequence: TGTGCCAGCAGCGTGGGTACTAATGAAAAACTGTTTTTT. Translating gives CASSVGTNEKLFF.

The chain uses TRBV29-1 and TRBJ2-1; possibly TRBD1 or TRBD2 for D (5 bases each). Germline V gene sequence: CDR1 SQVTM, CDR2 ANQGSEA. With 0 bases removed from V and 4 bases from J, the gap between germline ends came to 7 bases. This CDR3 is built from 13 residues. The CDR3: CSVEEGVYNEQFF. CDR3 bases: TGCAGCGTTGAAGAGGGGGTTTACAATGAGCAGTTCTTC.

The chain carries TRBV3-1 and TRBJ2-1; the D gene could be TRBD1 or TRBD2 (5 bases each). Looked up from germline, CDR1 is LGHDT and CDR2 is YNNKEL (reference sequence). The CDR3 contains 15 residues. V was clipped by 0 bases and J by 7 bases, with 13 bases between them. The CDR3 reads CASSQEWQGRNEQFF. In nucleotides, the CDR3 is TGTGCCAGCAGCCAAGAATGGCAGGGACGGAATGAGCAGTTCTTC.

Many counts were recorded for this clonotype. The chain combines TRBV18 with TRBJ2-4; either TRBD1 or TRBD2 may fit D (6 bases each). The ends were cut back, 3 bases at V and 2 bases at J, with 17 bases in the middle. CDR3 length equals 17 residues. Per germline, CDR1 KGHSH and CDR2 LQKENI. DNA for the CDR3: TGTGCCAGCTCACCCCTGGGGGGCGGCGTCTCCAAAAACATTCAGTACTTC. Residues: CASSPLGGGVSKNIQYF.

V gene TRBV20-1 combines with J gene TRBJ1-1; possible D gene TRBD1, 5 bases. V dropped 6 bases and J dropped 4 bases, with 21 bases sitting between them. This CDR3 is built from 15 residues. Germline V gene data show CDR1 as DFQATT and CDR2 as SNEGSKA (reference sequence). The CDR3 DNA is TGCAGTGCCATTCTTGGGGCCCCCCGGGGCACTGAAGCTTTCTTT. It encodes CSAILGAPRGTEAFF.

This clonotype was observed at least ten times. The chain uses TRBV10-3 and TRBJ2-1; 13 nucleotides match TRBD2. Germline values: CDR1 ENHRY, CDR2 SYGVKD. The ends lost 6 bases at V and 7 bases at J; junction bases unmatched: 0. The CDR3 loop spans 13 amino acids. The DNA for the CDR3 is TGTGCCATCAGACTAGCGGGGGGGAATGAGCAGTTCTTC. Protein product: CAIRLAGGNEQFF.

The rearrangement joins TRBV7-7 to TRBJ2-3, with D possibly matching TRBD2 (6 bases). Trimming pared 5 bases from V and 2 bases from J, leaving 11 bases between. This CDR3 contains 14 residues. Germline values: CDR1 SSHAT, CDR2 FNYEAQ (reference sequence). DNA for the CDR3: TGTGCCAGCAGCCGCGGGACCCTCACAGATACGCAGTATTTT. It specifies CASSRGTLTDTQYF. The variable domain in full, completed from reference TRBV7-7 and TRBJ2-3, reads GAGVSQSPRYKVTKRGQDVTLRCDPISSHATLYWYQQALGQGPEFLTYFNYEAQPDKSGLPSDRFSAERPEGSISTLTIQRTEQRDSAMYRCASSRGTLTDTQYFGPGTRLTVL.

V and J are TRBV5-1 and TRBJ2-5; 8 positions match TRBD2. The CDR3 spans 15 residues. In germline, CDR1 is SGHRS, CDR2 YFSETQ. V shed 0 bases and J 1 base; nucleotides not matched to a gene: 2. The DNA for the CDR3 is TGCGCCAGCAGCTTGGCCCTAGCGGGCCAAGAGACCCAGTACTTC. Its protein is CASSLALAGQETQYF.

This clonotype showed up many times. The V call is TRBV4-1, the J call TRBJ2-2; possibly TRBD2 for D (6 bases). V shed 4 bases and J shed 6 bases, with 15 bases lying between them. Germline lookup yields CDR1 MGHRA and CDR2 YSYEKL. The CDR3 runs to 15 residues. The CDR3 is CASSLAAGKAGELFF. CDR3 nucleotide sequence: TGCGCCAGCAGCCTCGCCGCGGGGAAGGCCGGGGAGCTGTTTTTT.

This clonotype has only a few counts. The chain couples TRBV27 to TRBJ1-2; D perhaps matches TRBD1 (5 bases). Per the germline V gene, CDR1 is MNHEY and CDR2 is SMNVEV (reference sequence). The CDR3 sequence is 13 residues long. Trimming took off 7 bases at V and 4 bases at J, with 13 bases between the two ends. The CDR3 nucleotides are TGTGCCAGCAAGACGGGACGGACCTATGGCTACACCTTC. This translates into CASKTGRTYGYTF.

This clonotype was observed many times. The gene calls are TRBV7-8 and TRBJ2-4, with 7 bases that match TRBD2. V lost 5 bases, J lost 0 bases, and 13 bases stayed unmatched. CDR1 is SGHVS and CDR2 is FQNEAQ in the germline V gene. This CDR3 is built from 18 residues. The CDR3 DNA is TGTGCCAGCAGCCCGCTGACCGGGAGGAATCTAGCCAAAAACATTCAGTACTTC. Translation gives CASSPLTGRNLAKNIQYF. Complete variable domain (other parts from reference TRBV7-8 and TRBJ2-4): GAGVSQSPRYKVAKRGQDVALRCDPISGHVSLFWYQQALGQGPEFLTYFQNEAQLDKSGLPSDRFFAERPEGSVSTLKIQRTQQEDSAVYLCASSPLTGRNLAKNIQYFGAGTRLSVL.

This clonotype has ten or more counts. This rearrangement joins TRBV4-1 to TRBJ2-4, with 7 bases identical to TRBD1. The CDR3 has 16 residues. J gave up 2 bases and V 4 bases, and 8 bases lay outside the gene matches. Germline assignment: CDR1 MGHRA and CDR2 YSYEKL. This CDR3 reads CASSLDQGDSKNIQYF. CDR3 sequence (DNA): TGCGCCAGCAGCCTCGACCAGGGGGATTCCAAAAACATTCAGTACTTC.

The V gene is TRBV6-5, the J gene TRBJ1-2; D is possibly TRBD1 (5 bases). V was trimmed by 0 bases and J by 8 bases, leaving 13 bases between them. The CDR3 sequence is 14 residues long. Germline lookup yields CDR1 MNHEY and CDR2 SVGAGI. The CDR3 sequence: CASSYSNWGVGYTF. For the CDR3, the DNA is TGTGCCAGCAGTTACTCGAACTGGGGGGTAGGCTACACCTTC.

This rearrangement joins TRBV29-1 to TRBJ1-3; tentatively, D is TRBD1 (5 bases). V dropped 6 bases and J dropped 3 bases, with 12 bases sitting between them. The CDR3 extends over 13 amino acids. CDR1 and CDR2 (germline): SQVTM, ANQGSEA. This chain's CDR3 is CSVGVSLGNTIYF. CDR3 bases: TGCAGCGTGGGGGTTTCACTTGGAAACACCATATATTTT.

This clonotype was seen more than once but under ten times. The chain links TRBV15 to TRBJ1-1, with D tentatively TRBD1 (5 bases). Trimming pared 3 bases from V and 8 bases from J, leaving 19 bases between. The CDR3 is 15 amino acids. Germline V gives CDR1 LNHNV, CDR2 YYDKDF (reference sequence). CDR3 sequence (DNA): TGTGCCACCAGCAGGAGTCCCGGGGGGGGATCGGAAGCTTTCTTT. Its protein is CATSRSPGGGSEAFF.

The V and J genes are TRBV7-9 and TRBJ2-7, with a weak D call TRBD1 (5 bases). Between the trimmed V and J ends, which lost 2 bases and 1 base, there was a span of 9 bases. Germline V lookup: CDR1 SEHNR, CDR2 FQNEAQ (reference sequence). This CDR3 region has 14 residues. For the CDR3, the DNA is TGTGCCAGCAGCTTACATGACAGTTCCTACGAGCAGTACTTC. This codes for CASSLHDSSYEQYF.

This clonotype has just a few counts. The chain has TRBV10-3 and TRBJ2-3, with D perhaps TRBD1 (6 bases). The germline CDR1 and CDR2 sequences are ENHRY and SYGVKD. CDR3 length: 14 amino acids. V was pared by 6 bases and J by 1 base, with 11 bases between. The CDR3 nucleotides read TGTGCCATCAGGCAGGGGACACGCACAGATACGCAGTATTTT. Translated: CAIRQGTRTDTQYF.

The chain combines TRBV7-8 with TRBJ2-5; the match to TRBD1 covers 12 bases. The J segment lost 4 bases and the V segment lost 5 bases, leaving 8 bases of the junction unmatched. This CDR3 contains 16 residues. CDR1 is SGHVS and CDR2 is FQNEAQ in the germline V gene. The CDR3 coding sequence is TGTGCCAGCAGCAGCCGGGACAGGGGGCTCGGAGAGACCCAGTACTTC. Translating it yields CASSSRDRGLGETQYF.

The CDR3 DNA reads TGCAGCGTTGTAACTGAAGGCTACACCTTC. This translates into CSVVTEGYTF. The chain employs TRBV29-1 and TRBJ1-2; D unresolved. V was pared by 4 bases and J by 8 bases, with 8 bases between. CDR1 is SQVTM and CDR2 is ANQGSEA in the germline V gene. CDR3 length equals 10 residues.